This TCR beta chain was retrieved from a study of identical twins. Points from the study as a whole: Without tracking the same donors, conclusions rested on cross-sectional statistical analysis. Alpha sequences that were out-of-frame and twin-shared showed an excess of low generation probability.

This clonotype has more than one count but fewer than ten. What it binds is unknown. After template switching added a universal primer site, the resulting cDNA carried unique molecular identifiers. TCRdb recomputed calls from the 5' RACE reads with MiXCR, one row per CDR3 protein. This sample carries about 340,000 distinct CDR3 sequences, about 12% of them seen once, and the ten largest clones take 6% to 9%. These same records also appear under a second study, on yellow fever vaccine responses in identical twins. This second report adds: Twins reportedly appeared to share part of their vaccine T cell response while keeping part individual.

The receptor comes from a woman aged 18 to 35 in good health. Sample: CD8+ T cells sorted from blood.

The CDR3 reads CASSDRDSRSANVLTF. The CDR3 nucleotides read TGTGCCAGCAGTGATAGGGACTCCAGGTCTGCCAACGTCCTGACTTTC. The rearrangement joins TRBV27 to TRBJ2-6, with D perhaps matching TRBD2 (6 bases). There are 16 residues in the CDR3. Trimming cost V 5 bases and J 7 bases, with 18 bases left between them. Germline CDR1 is MNHEY and CDR2 is SMNVEV (reference sequence).